Presented here are 18 T cell receptor beta chains from one specimen sequenced in a study of cytomegalovirus exposure and HLA in healthy donors. It was with 60 Vbeta and 13 Jbeta primers that the PCR ran. Sequencing was performed with immunoSEQ multiplex PCR; in TCRdb, only in-frame clones are kept and a portion is missing. The table lists around 120,000 clones, approximately 76% of them singletons. Sample: PBMCs. The receptors come from a man between 60 and 75 years old in good health and CMV-seropositive.

This chain joins TRBV27 and TRBJ2-3, with 9 bases matching TRBD2. V lost 5 bases, J lost 2 bases, and 11 bases stayed unmatched. This CDR3 contains 17 residues. Germline V gene lookup returns CDR1 MNHEY and CDR2 SMNVEV (reference sequence). The chain's CDR3 is CASSPLSGGRFTDTQYF. The DNA of the CDR3 is TGTGCCAGCAGTCCCTTGAGCGGGGGGCGTTTCACAGATACGCAGTATTTT.

The chain recombines TRBV27 with TRBJ2-6; maybe TRBD1 (6 bases). Germline CDR1 is MNHEY and CDR2 is SMNVEV (reference sequence). The CDR3 extends over 15 amino acids. Trimming pared 6 bases from V and 0 bases from J, leaving 9 bases between. CDR3 nucleotides: TGTGCCAGCAGAGAACAGGGCTCTGGGGCCAACGTCCTGACTTTC. It translates to CASREQGSGANVLTF. Drawing the rest from reference TRBV27 and TRBJ2-6, the complete variable domain is EAQVTQNPRYLITVTGKKLTVTCSQNMNHEYMSWYRQDPGLGLRQIYYSMNVEVTDKGDVPEGYKVSRKEKRNFPLILESPSPNQTSLYFCASREQGSGANVLTFGAGSRLTVL.

The rearrangement links TRBV29-1 to TRBJ2-4; no definite D call. V was clipped by 6 bases and J by 0 bases, with 15 bases between them. CDR1 and CDR2 from the germline V gene are SQVTM and ANQGSEA. This CDR3 is built from 15 residues. CDR3 in amino acids: CSVKTFSLAKNIQYF. In DNA form, the CDR3 reads TGCAGCGTCAAGACATTCTCGCTAGCCAAAAACATTCAGTACTTC.

The rearrangement joins TRBV5-1 to TRBJ2-3; no clear D. The germline V gene encodes CDR1 SGHRS and CDR2 YFSETQ. The CDR3 is 13 amino acids. Trimming cost V 2 bases and J 0 bases, with 4 bases left between them. CDR3 nucleotides: TGCGCCAGCAGCTTCCCTAGCACAGATACGCAGTATTTT. Protein product: CASSFPSTDTQYF.

V is TRBV10-1 and J is TRBJ2-1; 8 positions agree with TRBD2. This CDR3 has 15 amino acids. With V trimmed by 4 bases and J by 8 bases, 10 bases remained unmatched. The V gene's germline CDR1 is WNHNN and CDR2 SYGVQD (reference sequence). Here the CDR3 DNA reads TGCGCCAGCAGTGGGACTAGCTACATGGGCCATGAGCAGTTCTTC. Amino acid sequence: CASSGTSYMGHEQFF.

The chain employs TRBV27 and TRBJ2-3, with D hard to call. V shed 3 bases and J shed 2 bases, with 12 bases lying between them. Germline loops: CDR1 MNHEY, CDR2 SMNVEV (reference sequence). The CDR3 spans 15 residues. CDR3 in DNA: TGTGCCAGCAGTTTTCTCCTCGGTTCCACAGATACGCAGTATTTT. Translated: CASSFLLGSTDTQYF.

This clone turned up a few times. This sequence joins TRBV7-8 and TRBJ2-3; TRBD1 might be the D (5 bases). The CDR3 sequence is 14 residues long. V lost 1 base to trimming and J lost 2 bases, with 7 bases between them. Germline loops: CDR1 SGHVS, CDR2 FQNEAQ. This CDR3 reads CASSLDGHTDTQYF. DNA for the CDR3: TGTGCCAGCAGCTTAGATGGACACACAGATACGCAGTATTTT.

V gene TRBV27 combines with J gene TRBJ2-1, with D possibly TRBD1 on 6 matching bases. Germline V lookup: CDR1 MNHEY, CDR2 SMNVEV (reference sequence). Trimming removed 6 bases from V and 0 bases from J, with 15 bases in between. The CDR3 runs 16 residues. The CDR3 DNA is TGTGCCAGCAGCAACCTCCGGGACAACTCCTACAATGAGCAGTTCTTC. Protein: CASSNLRDNSYNEQFF.

The DNA for the CDR3 is TGTGCCAGCAGTCCGTTCGGACAGGGGACCTACGAGCAGTACTTC. As protein: CASSPFGQGTYEQYF. V is TRBV6-6 and J is TRBJ2-7, with 9 positions matching TRBD1. The CDR3 consists of 15 residues. Per the germline V gene, CDR1 is MNHNY and CDR2 is SVGAGI (reference sequence). V lost 5 bases and J lost 2; bases outside the gene matches: 7.

CDR3 sequence: CASALAGDNTQYF. The CDR3 DNA follows: TGTGCCAGCGCCTTGGCGGGGGATAATACGCAGTATTTT. The V call is TRBV6-5, the J call TRBJ2-3; 7 bases map to TRBD2. Looked up from germline, CDR1 is MNHEY and CDR2 is SVGAGI. This CDR3 has 13 amino acids. J lost 7 bases, V lost 8 bases, and 9 bases had no gene match.

This chain links TRBV28 with TRBJ1-1, with 9 nucleotides matching TRBD1. Germline V gene sequence: CDR1 MDHEN, CDR2 SYDVKM. CDR3 size: 17 residues. V dropped 3 bases and J dropped 3; count of bases not matched to a gene: 11. CDR3 region: CASSFRTGATEDTEAFF. The DNA of the CDR3 is TGTGCCAGCAGTTTTAGGACAGGGGCGACCGAGGACACTGAAGCTTTCTTT.

This clone was found a few times. This chain links TRBV9 with TRBJ1-4; no reliable D call. Looked up from germline, CDR1 is SGDLS and CDR2 is YYNGEE. Trimming shortened V by 2 bases and J by 2 bases, and 19 bases separated the two germline ends. The CDR3 is made up of 18 amino acids. In DNA form, the CDR3 reads TGTGCCAGCAGCGTCGGAGACTCGTTCGTTTTCACTAATGAAAAACTGTTTTTT. Its translation: CASSVGDSFVFTNEKLFF. The full variable domain, rest sourced from reference TRBV9 and TRBJ1-4, is DSGVTQTPKHLITATGQRVTLRCSPRSGDLSVYWYQQSLDQGLQFLIQYYNGEERAKGNILERFSAQQFPDLHSELNLSSLELGDSALYFCASSVGDSFVFTNEKLFFGSGTQLSVL.

Here the CDR3 reads CASSPRTGATDTQYF. The CDR3, as DNA: TGTGCCAGCAGCCCACGGACAGGGGCCACAGATACGCAGTATTTT. This chain connects TRBV2 to TRBJ2-3; 9 positions agree with TRBD1. The junction had 6 bases not matched to a gene; V was cut back by 6 bases and J by 2 bases. This CDR3 is built from 15 residues. Germline values: CDR1 SNHLY, CDR2 FYNNEI.

The rearrangement joins TRBV19 to TRBJ2-7, with TRBD1 identical over 10 bases. V lost 5 bases and J lost 3; bases outside the gene matches: 7. The CDR3 extends over 15 amino acids. From germline, CDR1 is LNHDA and CDR2 SQIVND (reference sequence). The DNA of the CDR3 is TGTGCCAGTAGTGTACCGGGACAGGGGATCTACGAGCAGTACTTC. Translating gives CASSVPGQGIYEQYF.

This clone was recorded only once. V and J are TRBV11-1 and TRBJ2-1; maybe TRBD1 (5 bases). V was trimmed by 1 base and J by 8 bases, leaving 9 bases between them. CDR1 is SGHAT and CDR2 is FQDESV in the germline V gene (reference sequence). This CDR3 contains 13 residues. This CDR3 reads CASSLDPQDEQFF. CDR3 in DNA: TGTGCCAGCAGCTTAGATCCACAGGATGAGCAGTTCTTC. Looking up the rest from reference TRBV11-1 and TRBJ2-1 gives the full variable domain: EAEVAQSPRYKITEKSQAVAFWCDPISGHATLYWYRQILGQGPELLVQFQDESVVDDSQLPKDRFSAERLKGVDSTLKIQPAELGDSAMYLCASSLDPQDEQFFGPGTRLTVL.

V usage is TRBV5-1 and J usage is TRBJ2-5, with 9 bases that match TRBD1. The better agreement between TRBJ2-7 and the DNA end casts doubt on the J call. Germline CDR1 reads SGHRS; CDR2 reads YFSETQ. The CDR3 is 16 residues long. The DNA for the CDR3 is TGCGCCAGCAGCTTGGATGGGGGACAGGGAGCCTACGAGCAGTACTTC. Protein: CASSLDGGQGAYEQYF.

This clone was counted between two and nine times. The chain is built from TRBV5-1 and TRBJ1-4; 9 bases fit TRBD1. Trimming took 4 bases from V and 6 from J; bases not matched to a gene: 7. The CDR3 loop spans 15 amino acids. Per germline, CDR1 SGHRS and CDR2 YFSETQ. The CDR3 region has the DNA TGCGCCAGCAGCCCACAGGGGGCGAATGATGAAAAACTGTTTTTT. Protein sequence: CASSPQGANDEKLFF.

This clone was detected once. J is TRBJ2-3 and V is TRBV5-6; TRBD2 is a possible D gene (7 bases). Trimming removed 4 bases from V and 0 bases from J, with 18 bases in between. The CDR3 covers 17 residues. Germline V gene data show CDR1 as SGHDT and CDR2 as YYEEEE. In DNA, the CDR3 is TGTGCCAGCAGCCGACCCGGGGGGCGCCTCAGCACAGATACGCAGTATTTT. This translates into CASSRPGGRLSTDTQYF. Together with reference TRBV5-6 and TRBJ2-3, the CDR3 gives the full variable domain: DAGVTQSPTHLIKTRGQQVTLRCSPKSGHDTVSWYQQALGQGPQFIFQYYEEEERQRGNFPDRFSGHQFPNYSSELNVNALLLGDSALYLCASSRPGGRLSTDTQYFGPGTRLTVL.